This entry lists 31 T cell receptor beta chains sequenced from one sample in a study of PD-L1 blockade in urothelial cancer. Time point given: pretreatment peripheral blood. Libraries were prepared by immunoSEQ multiplex PCR; TCRdb keeps only in-frame clonotypes and omits some of them. The table shows tens of thousands of clones, with roughly 89% occurring only once. This specimen was PBMCs, taken around atezolizumab (anti-PD-L1) treatment. The receptor set was obtained from a man aged 60 to 69 with urothelial cancer.

The chain recombines TRBV6-5 with TRBJ2-2, with TRBD1 matching 7 bases. Per the germline V gene, CDR1 is MNHEY and CDR2 is SVGAGI. The CDR3 length is 14 residues. The J segment lost 1 base and the V segment lost 6 bases, leaving 2 bases of the junction unmatched. CDR3 DNA sequence: TGTGCCAGCAGAGGGGGCGTGAACACCGGGGAGCTGTTTTTT. Translating gives CASRGGVNTGELFF.

The count of this clone is one. The chain has TRBV6-5 and TRBJ2-5, with D possibly being TRBD2 (6 bases). The V end lost 11 bases, the J end lost 5 bases, and 18 bases lay between the germline ends. Looked up from germline, CDR1 is MNHEY and CDR2 is SVGAGI. CDR3 size: 13 residues. CDR3 in DNA: TGTGCCGTCGTTTCGGGGGTGGGGGAGACCCAGTACTTC. Residues: CAVVSGVGETQYF.

The chain joins TRBV6-5 to TRBJ2-7; D perhaps matches TRBD2 (6 bases). The V and J ends lost 2 bases and 1 base respectively, with 12 bases between them. Germline V gives CDR1 MNHEY, CDR2 SVGAGI. This CDR3 is built from 15 residues. CDR3 nucleotides: TGTGCCAGCAGTTACGGGACTTCCTCGTCCTACGAGCAGTACTTC. This translates into CASSYGTSSSYEQYF.

The V call is TRBV9, the J call TRBJ2-5; D is possibly TRBD1 (6 bases). Germline CDR1 is SGDLS and CDR2 is YYNGEE. The ends were cut back, 3 bases at V and 4 bases at J, with 10 bases in the middle. CDR3 length equals 13 residues. The CDR3 bases are TGTGCCAGCAGCGCGACAGGTTTAGAGACCCAGTACTTC. Its translation is CASSATGLETQYF.

V is TRBV7-9 and J is TRBJ1-1; possible D gene TRBD1, 6 bases. The V end lost 4 bases, the J end lost 9 bases, and 12 bases lay between the germline ends. This CDR3 comprises 12 residues. Germline-derived CDR1 and CDR2 are SEHNR and FQNEAQ (reference sequence). The CDR3: CASSSEDRKAFF. CDR3 nucleotides: TGTGCCAGCAGCTCCGAGGACAGAAAAGCTTTCTTT.

This chain joins TRBV18 and TRBJ2-7; weak D call: TRBD1 (7 bases). V was clipped by 1 base and J by 0 bases, with 10 bases between them. The CDR3 extends over 15 amino acids. Germline assignment: CDR1 KGHSH and CDR2 LQKENI. The CDR3 DNA sequence: TGTGCCAGCTCACCACGGAGGGGGCTCTCCTACGAGCAGTACTTC. It specifies CASSPRRGLSYEQYF.

The chain uses TRBV30 and TRBJ1-1, with 9 nucleotides matching TRBD1. Trimming took 1 base from V and 5 from J; bases not matched to a gene: 2. Germline CDR1 GTSNPN, CDR2 SVGIG (reference sequence). This CDR3 has 13 amino acids. The CDR3 sequence: CAWSEDRGTEAFF. DNA for the CDR3: TGTGCCTGGAGTGAGGACAGGGGAACTGAAGCTTTCTTT.

The chain joins TRBV10-3 to TRBJ2-2; 15 bases align to TRBD2. This CDR3 comprises 17 residues. The germline gives CDR1 ENHRY, CDR2 SYGVKD. V lost 8 bases to trimming and J lost 2 bases; unmatched junction nucleotides: 6. Here the CDR3 reads CAIAWTSGGVNTGELFF. CDR3 coding DNA: TGTGCCATCGCTTGGACTAGCGGGGGGGTTAACACCGGGGAGCTGTTTTTT.

The chain carries TRBV29-1 and TRBJ2-1, with 11 positions matching TRBD1. The J segment lost 7 bases and the V segment lost 5 bases, leaving 1 base of the junction unmatched. CDR3 size: 12 residues. CDR1 SQVTM and CDR2 ANQGSEA come from the germline V gene. The CDR3 coding sequence is TGCAGCGTTTGGGACAGGGGGAATGAGCAGTTCTTC. Its protein is CSVWDRGNEQFF.

The sample holds a few counts of this clone. The V gene is TRBV2, the J gene TRBJ1-5; TRBD1 matches 10 bases. Germline CDR1 and CDR2: SNHLY and FYNNEI. Trimming cost V 3 bases and J 6 bases; bases outside gene matches: 8. There are 16 residues in the CDR3. The CDR3 is CASSDAGGDRGQPQHF. Written as DNA, the CDR3 is TGTGCCAGCAGTGATGCGGGAGGGGACAGGGGTCAGCCCCAGCATTTT.

This clone was observed a single time. The rearrangement joins TRBV5-1 to TRBJ2-7; 12 positions match TRBD2. Germline CDR1 is SGHRS and CDR2 is YFSETQ. The J segment lost 7 bases and the V segment lost 3 bases, leaving 8 bases of the junction unmatched. The CDR3 consists of 15 residues. CDR3 nucleotides: TGCGCCAGCAGCTCCGAGACTAGCGGGGGATGGGAGCAGTACTTC. The encoded protein is CASSSETSGGWEQYF.

The chain links TRBV4-3 to TRBJ2-2; D possibly corresponds to TRBD1 (5 bases). Trimming stripped 4 bases from V and 4 bases from J, with 10 bases between. Germline V gene data show CDR1 as LGHNA and CDR2 as YSLEER. The CDR3 runs to 14 residues. CDR3: CASSLQGTTGELFF. The CDR3 coding sequence is TGCGCCAGCAGCCTTCAGGGTACCACCGGGGAGCTGTTTTTT.

V gene TRBV19 combines with J gene TRBJ1-5, with unresolved D. This CDR3 is built from 14 residues. V lost 4 bases to trimming and J lost 3 bases, with 10 bases between them. Germline CDR1 LNHDA, CDR2 SQIVND (reference sequence). The DNA for the CDR3 is TGTGCCAGTAGTAGGCTAGCGGACAATCAGCCCCAGCATTTT. It encodes CASSRLADNQPQHF.

The rearrangement uses TRBV5-4 and TRBJ2-4; tentative D call: TRBD2 (7 bases). V shed 6 bases and J shed 6 bases, with 19 bases lying between them. Germline loops: CDR1 SGHNT, CDR2 YYREEE (reference sequence). The CDR3 spans 15 residues. The CDR3 spells CASTSEGGLTNIQYF. CDR3 nucleotides: TGTGCCAGCACCTCCGAGGGGGGACTAACAAACATTCAGTACTTC. The complete variable domain, with remaining parts taken from reference TRBV5-4 and TRBJ2-4, reads ETGVTQSPTHLIKTRGQQVTLRCSSQSGHNTVSWYQQALGQGPQFIFQYYREEENGRGNFPPRFSGLQFPNYSSELNVNALELDDSALYLCASTSEGGLTNIQYFGAGTRLSVL.

The V call is TRBV21-1, the J call TRBJ1-5; whether TRBD1, the table's D call, matches the DNA was not checked. TRBV21-1 represents a pseudogene. The CDR3 totals 16 residues. CDR3 protein: CASSKGKWAGKQPQHF. The CDR3 coding sequence is TGTGCCAGCAGCAAAGGGAAGTGGGCAGGGAAGCAGCCCCAGCATTTT.

The rearrangement uses TRBV6-5 and TRBJ2-4, with D possibly TRBD2 on 5 matching bases. The V end was cut by 2 bases, the J end by 8 bases, with 16 bases between. CDR3 length: 15 amino acids. Per germline, CDR1 MNHEY and CDR2 SVGAGI. CDR3 sequence reads: CASSYGLGGADIQYF. The CDR3 DNA sequence: TGTGCCAGCAGTTACGGGCTAGGAGGTGCGGACATTCAGTACTTC.

A few counts support this clone. This chain joins TRBV7-3 and TRBJ1-3; 8 bases align to TRBD1. CDR3 length: 15 residues. Per germline, CDR1 SGHTA and CDR2 FQGTGA. The junction had 6 bases not matched to a gene; V was cut back by 5 bases and J by 3 bases. Written as DNA, the CDR3 is TGTGCCAGCAGCCCCTCAGGGGGCTTTGGAAACACCATATATTTT. It yields the protein CASSPSGGFGNTIYF.

The J gene is TRBJ2-2, the V gene TRBV7-2; 9 nucleotides match TRBD2. This CDR3 comprises 16 residues. The ends lost 10 bases at V and 0 bases at J; junction bases unmatched: 9. CDR1 and CDR2 (germline): SGHTA, FQGNSA. The CDR3: CATKKLAGTNTGELFF. The CDR3, as DNA: TGTGCCACAAAAAAACTAGCGGGTACGAACACCGGGGAGCTGTTTTTT.

The chain has TRBV10-3 and TRBJ1-3; 7 bases map to TRBD1. Per germline, CDR1 ENHRY and CDR2 SYGVKD. The CDR3 runs to 14 residues. V dropped 2 bases and J dropped 8; count of bases not matched to a gene: 6. The CDR3 DNA sequence: TGTGCCATCAGTGAGCGAGGGGGCGGTGACACCATATATTTT. It is translated as CAISERGGGDTIYF.

The chain recombines TRBV9 with TRBJ1-1, with D maybe TRBD1 (6 bases). CDR3 length equals 15 residues. The germline V and J ends were trimmed by 0 bases and 7 bases, with 16 bases remaining between them. The germline V gene has CDR1 SGDLS and CDR2 YYNGEE. CDR3 in amino acids: CASSVDPVTGLEAFF. Written as DNA, the CDR3 is TGTGCCAGCAGCGTAGACCCCGTGACAGGCCTTGAAGCTTTCTTT.

This chain links TRBV4-1 with TRBJ2-3; 8 bases map to TRBD2. After removal of 1 base from V and 6 bases from J, the junction contained 9 bases not matched to a gene. This CDR3 contains 16 residues. Germline V gene lookup returns CDR1 MGHRA and CDR2 YSYEKL. Here the CDR3 reads CASSQGLAGGLDTQYF. CDR3 DNA: TGCGCCAGCAGCCAAGGTTTGGCGGGAGGATTGGATACGCAGTATTTT.

The chain joins TRBV30 to TRBJ2-6; 9 positions match TRBD1. Germline CDR1 and CDR2: GTSNPN and SVGIG (reference sequence). The trim removed 1 base at V and 2 bases at J, leaving 0 bases unmatched. The CDR3 has 15 residues. The chain's CDR3 is CAWSGDRAGANVLTF. CDR3 in DNA: TGTGCCTGGAGTGGGGACAGGGCTGGGGCCAACGTCCTGACTTTC.

The sample holds a few counts of this clone. The chain has TRBV7-2 and TRBJ1-2, with 8 bases lining up with TRBD1. Germline loops: CDR1 SGHTA, CDR2 FQGNSA. V dropped 5 bases and J dropped 7; count of bases not matched to a gene: 9. This CDR3 comprises 14 residues. CDR3 sequence (DNA): TGTGCCAGCAGCCCTTCAAGACAGGGGAGTGGCTACACCTTC. This encodes CASSPSRQGSGYTF.

The chain has TRBV9 and TRBJ2-2; TRBD2 matches at 9 bases. This CDR3 spans 17 amino acids. CDR1 is SGDLS and CDR2 is YYNGEE in the germline V gene. J was trimmed by 1 base and V by 0 bases; bases with no gene match: 4. This chain's CDR3 is CASSVGSGGMNTGELFF. In nucleotides, the CDR3 is TGTGCCAGCAGCGTAGGTAGCGGGGGCATGAACACCGGGGAGCTGTTTTTT. The full variable domain, in which reference TRBV9 and TRBJ2-2 provide the parts outside the CDR3, is DSGVTQTPKHLITATGQRVTLRCSPRSGDLSVYWYQQSLDQGLQFLIQYYNGEERAKGNILERFSAQQFPDLHSELNLSSLELGDSALYFCASSVGSGGMNTGELFFGEGSRLTVL.

This chain uses TRBV4-1 with TRBJ1-1; no definite D call. This CDR3 is built from 13 residues. Trimming took 0 bases from V and 1 from J, leaving 3 bases between them. Germline CDR1 reads MGHRA; CDR2 reads YSYEKL. CDR3 amino acids: CASSQDRNTEAFF. The CDR3 DNA reads as TGCGCCAGCAGCCAAGACAGGAACACTGAAGCTTTCTTT.

The V call is TRBV29-1, the J call TRBJ2-2; possible D gene TRBD1, 6 bases. The CDR3 sequence is 14 residues long. Per the germline V gene, CDR1 is SQVTM and CDR2 is ANQGSEA. Trimming took off 5 bases at V and 0 bases at J, with 10 bases between the two ends. The CDR3 protein is CSVHQGTNTGELFF. CDR3 in DNA: TGCAGCGTTCATCAGGGGACGAACACCGGGGAGCTGTTTTTT.

CDR3 amino acids: CASGSQAYNEQFF. CDR3 sequence (DNA): TGTGCAAGTGGTAGTCAGGCCTACAATGAGCAGTTCTTC. The V call is TRBV19, the J call TRBJ2-1; D unclear. CDR3 length: 13 amino acids. Germline loops: CDR1 LNHDA, CDR2 SQIVND (reference sequence).

The chain couples TRBV28 to TRBJ2-1; 11 nucleotides agree with TRBD2. V lost 5 bases and J lost 5; bases outside the gene matches: 8. The length of the CDR3 is 16 residues. Germline CDR1 MDHEN, CDR2 SYDVKM. In nucleotides, the CDR3 is TGTGCCAGCAGTGCCCCGACTAGCGGGACAAACAATGAGCAGTTCTTC. It codes for CASSAPTSGTNNEQFF.

This clone came up a few times. This chain links TRBV6-6 with TRBJ2-5, with 10 positions matching TRBD2. The V gene end was trimmed by 6 bases and the J gene end by 4 bases; junction bases not matched to a gene: 5. The CDR3 contains 14 residues. CDR1 is MNHNY, CDR2 SVGAGI, per germline (reference sequence). Here the CDR3 reads CASSPSGGGETQYF. The CDR3, as DNA: TGTGCCAGCAGCCCTAGCGGGGGAGGAGAGACCCAGTACTTC.

This clone was seen only a few times. V and J are TRBV5-1 and TRBJ1-6; 7 bases are a match to TRBD1. The ends lost 0 bases at V and 8 bases at J; junction bases unmatched: 5. CDR1 is SGHRS and CDR2 is YFSETQ in the germline V gene. This CDR3 is 15 amino acids long. Here the CDR3 reads CASSLGTGLDSPLHF. CDR3 nucleotide sequence: TGCGCCAGCAGCTTGGGGACAGGCTTGGATTCACCCCTCCACTTT.

This chain connects TRBV9 to TRBJ2-7, with D perhaps matching TRBD1 (6 bases). Looked up from germline, CDR1 is SGDLS and CDR2 is YYNGEE. Trimming stripped 2 bases from V and 0 bases from J, with 18 bases between. The CDR3 spans 17 residues. The CDR3 sequence: CASSVTYRVPSSYEQYF. CDR3 coding DNA: TGTGCCAGCAGCGTCACATACAGGGTCCCTAGCTCCTACGAGCAGTACTTC.